A single sample is the source of the 22 T cell receptor beta chains below, sequenced in a study of beta chain features in type 1 diabetes (dated by TCRdb to between 2017 and 2018). Summary of the overall study and its limitations: In all four CD4+ subsets, TCRB CDR3 length was moderately but significantly shorter in type 1 diabetes patients.

For these receptors, no antigen is known. The library came from the immunoSEQ multiplex PCR assay. The High Capacity cDNA Reverse Transcription Kit was used to reverse transcribe all of the isolated RNA, meaning that expressed TCRB transcripts were what got sequenced. Sourced from immuneACCESS, this table was stored by TCRdb with only in-frame sequences that have V and J called. A share of the clones is absent; for the studies checked, an unresolved V gene accounts for under half, and the remainder has no known explanation. Here the sample has approximately 27,000 clones; about 45% occur a single time. The top ten clonotypes cover 0.3% of the sample. The sequenced sample was stem cell memory CD4+ T cells from blood. The cell subset or site label here, explained by the study, means: stem cell-like memory CD4+ T cells. Receptors were obtained from a man aged 30 to 39 with type 1 diabetes.

The chain is built from TRBV5-4 and TRBJ1-1; TRBD1 agrees at 8 bases. The CDR3 totals 14 residues. Germline-derived CDR1 and CDR2 are SGHNT and YYREEE (reference sequence). Trimming cost V 5 bases and J 1 base; bases outside gene matches: 4. The CDR3 loop reads CASRPDRGNTEAFF. CDR3 coding DNA: TGTGCCAGCAGACCCGACAGGGGGAACACTGAAGCTTTCTTT.

This clone was seen a few times. The chain carries TRBV2 and TRBJ1-6; no clear D gene. This CDR3 region has 14 residues. Germline CDR1 SNHLY, CDR2 FYNNEI. Trimming removed 4 bases from V and 4 bases from J, with 8 bases in between. The DNA for the CDR3 is TGTGCCAGCAGTGGAGGAAGTTATAATTCACCCCTCCACTTT. This translates into CASSGGSYNSPLHF.

The rearrangement links TRBV5-4 to TRBJ2-7; TRBD1 aligns across 10 bases. Germline V CDR1 and CDR2: SGHNT, YYREEE (reference sequence). V shed 4 bases and J 5 bases; nucleotides not matched to a gene: 3. This CDR3 comprises 13 residues. The CDR3 sequence: CASSPGQGDEQYF. CDR3 nucleotide sequence: TGTGCCAGCAGCCCTGGACAGGGGGACGAGCAGTACTTC.

The V gene is TRBV25-1, the J gene TRBJ1-3; no firm D call. The CDR3 is 15 amino acids. Trimming shortened V by 1 base and J by 0 bases, and 7 bases separated the two germline ends. Germline CDR1 reads MGHDK; CDR2 reads SYGVNS. The CDR3 reads CASSEFTPSGNTIYF. CDR3 bases: TGTGCCAGCAGTGAATTTACACCCTCTGGAAACACCATATATTTT.

The genes are TRBV7-2 and TRBJ2-7; D not certain. From germline, CDR1 is SGHTA and CDR2 FQGNSA. With 5 bases removed from V and 5 bases from J, the gap between germline ends came to 7 bases. The CDR3 has 11 amino acids. The CDR3 bases are TGTGCCAGCAGCCCCGGAGACGAGCAGTACTTC. The encoded protein is CASSPGDEQYF.

The rearrangement links TRBV10-3 to TRBJ2-1; 8 positions match TRBD2. CDR1 ENHRY and CDR2 SYGVKD come from the germline V gene. V lost 3 bases and J lost 5; bases outside the gene matches: 3. The CDR3 covers 14 residues. This CDR3 is CAISDSGRNNEQFF. The CDR3 region has the DNA TGTGCCATCAGTGACAGCGGGAGAAACAATGAGCAGTTCTTC.

The chain combines TRBV19 with TRBJ2-7, with 7 bases matching TRBD2. Germline V CDR1 and CDR2: LNHDA, SQIVND (reference sequence). The CDR3 consists of 13 residues. Germline trimming cut 4 bases from V and 3 bases from J; bases unmatched to any gene: 3. As DNA, the CDR3 is TGTGCCAGTAGTACAGGGAGGGACTACGAGCAGTACTTC. Translated: CASSTGRDYEQYF. Full variable domain (remainder filled in from reference TRBV19 and TRBJ2-7): DGGITQSPKYLFRKEGQNVTLSCEQNLNHDAMYWYRQDPGQGLRLIYYSQIVNDFQKGDIAEGYSVSREKKESFPLTVTSAQKNPTAFYLCASSTGRDYEQYFGPGTRLTVT.

In this sample, this clone turned up a few times. CDR3 in amino acids: CASSLARDSYGYTF. DNA of the CDR3: TGTGCCAGTAGCCTAGCCCGGGACAGCTATGGCTACACCTTC. V is TRBV19 and J is TRBJ1-2, with 7 bases fitting TRBD1. The CDR3 is 14 residues long. Trimming cost V 6 bases and J 4 bases; bases outside gene matches: 8. Germline V CDR1 and CDR2: LNHDA, SQIVND (reference sequence).

The V and J genes are TRBV18 and TRBJ2-3, with a tentative D call TRBD2 (6 bases). The CDR3 runs 16 residues. V gave up 0 bases and J gave up 6 bases, with 16 bases separating them. Germline values: CDR1 KGHSH, CDR2 LQKENI. The CDR3 spells CASSPPARGSMDTQYF. The CDR3 bases are TGTGCCAGCTCACCACCGGCCCGGGGGTCAATGGATACGCAGTATTTT.

This clone has a handful of counts. The J gene is TRBJ2-7, the V gene TRBV5-1; D might be TRBD1 (5 bases). The CDR3 loop spans 15 amino acids. Trimming stripped 4 bases from V and 0 bases from J, with 14 bases between. The germline V gene encodes CDR1 SGHRS and CDR2 YFSETQ. The CDR3 loop is CASSTQGADSYEQYF. CDR3 nucleotide sequence: TGCGCCAGCAGCACCCAAGGGGCTGACTCCTACGAGCAGTACTTC.

The chain has TRBV18 and TRBJ2-7; tentative D call: TRBD1 (6 bases). Germline V gene sequence: CDR1 KGHSH, CDR2 LQKENI. Trimming removed 6 bases at V and 0 bases at J, with 15 bases between. The CDR3 runs 15 residues. The DNA of the CDR3 is TGTGCCAGCTCTCAAGCGACAGGTTTCTCCTACGAGCAGTACTTC. This sequence encodes CASSQATGFSYEQYF.

CDR3: CASSLGGSASYEQYF. CDR3 coding DNA: TGCGCCAGCAGCTTAGGCGGGTCGGCCTCCTACGAGCAGTACTTC. V and J are TRBV5-1 and TRBJ2-7, with TRBD2 as a possible D gene (5 bases). Germline V CDR1 and CDR2: SGHRS, YFSETQ. V was clipped by 2 bases and J by 0 bases, with 12 bases between them. This CDR3 has 15 amino acids.

This clone was detected only a few times. In DNA form, the CDR3 reads TGCGCCAGCAGCTTCGGCACAGATACGCAGTATTTT. It is translated as CASSFGTDTQYF. V usage is TRBV5-1 and J usage is TRBJ2-3, with no clear D. CDR3 length: 12 amino acids. V was pared by 2 bases and J by 1 base, with 2 bases between. Per germline, CDR1 SGHRS and CDR2 YFSETQ.

Here the CDR3 reads CASSPSGSVNTEAFF. The CDR3 region has the DNA TGTGCCAGCAGCCCCTCCGGCAGCGTGAACACTGAAGCTTTCTTT. The rearrangement uses TRBV11-3 and TRBJ1-1, with D unclear. V was trimmed by 5 bases and J by 0 bases, leaving 13 bases between them. Germline V lookup: CDR1 SGHNT, CDR2 YENEEA. There are 15 residues in the CDR3.

This clone was counted between two and nine times. V gene TRBV29-1 combines with J gene TRBJ1-1, with D unclear. Germline lookup yields CDR1 SQVTM and CDR2 ANQGSEA. Trimming removed 0 bases from V and 10 bases from J, with 18 bases in between. The CDR3 is made up of 14 amino acids. Written as DNA, the CDR3 is TGCAGCGTTGAAGATCTAGCTCAGGACCAAGGAGCTTTCTTT. This sequence encodes CSVEDLAQDQGAFF. Filled out from reference TRBV29-1 and TRBJ1-1, the complete variable domain reads SAVISQKPSRDICQRGTSLTIQCQVDSQVTMMFWYRQQPGQSLTLIATANQGSEATYESGFVIDKFPISRPNLTFSTLTVSNMSPEDSSIYLCSVEDLAQDQGAFFGQGTRLTVV.

This clone was detected a few times. This chain connects TRBV5-4 to TRBJ2-7, with 13 nucleotides matching TRBD2. The CDR3 consists of 16 residues. The V gene's germline CDR1 is SGHNT and CDR2 YYREEE (reference sequence). Trimming took 4 bases from V and 0 from J; bases not matched to a gene: 4. CDR3 sequence: CASSNGLAGVSYEQYF. DNA of the CDR3: TGTGCCAGCAGCAACGGACTAGCGGGGGTCTCCTACGAGCAGTACTTC.

The chain couples TRBV2 to TRBJ1-1, with a tentative D call TRBD1 (6 bases). The CDR3 is 15 amino acids. Trimming removed 3 bases from V and 5 bases from J, with 16 bases in between. CDR1 is SNHLY and CDR2 is FYNNEI in the germline V gene. DNA of the CDR3: TGTGCCAGCAGTGAGGGAGGGGGAAGGGTGACTGAAGCTTTCTTT. Translated: CASSEGGGRVTEAFF.

This CDR3 is CASSLSSGSSYEQYF. CDR3 DNA sequence: TGTGCCAGCAGTTTAAGTAGCGGGAGCTCCTACGAGCAGTACTTC. The chain uses TRBV28 and TRBJ2-7; 9 nucleotides line up with TRBD2. This CDR3 has 15 amino acids. Trimming took 2 bases from V and 0 from J; bases not matched to a gene: 2. Germline assignment: CDR1 MDHEN and CDR2 SYDVKM.

V gene TRBV18 combines with J gene TRBJ1-4; perhaps TRBD1 as D (6 bases). Germline V lookup: CDR1 KGHSH, CDR2 LQKENI. V lost 3 bases and J 10 bases, leaving 15 bases between the germline ends. The CDR3 spans 14 residues. The CDR3 region has the DNA TGTGCCAGCTCACCGCTGGGGGCCTTGCGAAAACTGTTTTTT. Protein: CASSPLGALRKLFF.

This chain joins TRBV9 and TRBJ2-3; 9 bases are shared with TRBD2. Germline V gene sequence: CDR1 SGDLS, CDR2 YYNGEE. This CDR3 region has 15 residues. V lost 4 bases, J lost 6 bases, and 9 bases stayed unmatched. The CDR3 sequence: CASSSSGAHGDTQYF. Here the CDR3 DNA reads TGTGCCAGCAGCTCTAGCGGGGCCCACGGGGATACGCAGTATTTT.

The genes are TRBV5-1 and TRBJ2-2; possible D gene TRBD2, 5 bases. The CDR3 length is 15 residues. The V and J ends lost 2 bases and 0 bases respectively, with 8 bases between them. Germline V gives CDR1 SGHRS, CDR2 YFSETQ. Here the CDR3 DNA reads TGCGCCAGCAGCTTTGGAGCGGCGAACACCGGGGAGCTGTTTTTT. Translated: CASSFGAANTGELFF.

CDR3 sequence reads: CATSRDKQGDSNQPQHF. The CDR3 DNA sequence: TGTGCCACCAGCAGGGACAAACAGGGGGATAGCAATCAGCCCCAGCATTTT. The rearrangement uses TRBV15 and TRBJ1-5; 8 bases fit TRBD1. Germline lookup yields CDR1 LNHNV and CDR2 YYDKDF (reference sequence). V lost 3 bases and J lost 0; bases outside the gene matches: 7. The CDR3 is 17 amino acids.